This TCR beta chain was found in a study of blood T cell repertoires in COVID-19. In the study overall: Some COVID-19 samples were acute and others convalescent; all came from the United States, Italy and Spain. PBMCs, B-cell-depleted T cells, or T cells provided the cDNA or gDNA that made up the material.

The germline V gene encodes CDR1 WSHSY and CDR2 SAAADI. CDR3 length equals 16 residues. The V gene lost 2 bases and the J gene lost 2 bases, with 13 bases spanning the gap. Study processing details: How many nucleated cells were present was estimated from reference gene primer amplification. Using immunoSEQ multiplex PCR, the repertoire was profiled, and TCRdb retains in-frame clones only, with some absent. V and J calls and clone size come straight from that table; D and trimming were deduced from the DNA. The table lists some 60,000 clones, around nine tenths of them singletons, with 1.3% in the top ten.

This rearrangement joins TRBV10-2 to TRBJ1-5; D is perhaps TRBD1 (5 bases). The sample was peripheral blood. The receptor was derived from a man in his sixties with acute or convalescent COVID-19. In DNA, the CDR3 is TGCGCCAGCAGTGAGGACAGCCTCTTAGGCAATCAGCCCCAGCATTTT. It yields the protein CASSEDSLLGNQPQHF.